This T cell receptor (beta chain) is from a study of T cell responses to AZD1222 COVID-19 vaccine. Study results and limitations: Spike-specific TCR breadth rose after two AZD1222 doses, and depth rose as well. Spike as a whole was targeted by vaccine-associated CD4 TCRs, dominant at 160-218 and 743-854. White British ancestry dominated among donors, who included more females, and clonal diversity was possibly underestimated.

To note about this clone: What it recognizes is unknown.

Second-dose recipients at about 4 or about 12 weeks were treated as one pooled group. Trimming removed 4 bases from V and 5 bases from J, with 18 bases in between. CDR3 length equals 16 residues. CDR1 and CDR2 (germline): SGHNT, YYREEE (reference sequence). TCRdb's table, derived via immunoSEQ multiplex PCR, lists solely in-frame clones and lacks some. The repertoire holds about 200,000 clones, with 80% to 95% as singletons. This chain joins TRBV5-4 and TRBJ2-2; D is possibly TRBD1 or TRBD2 (5 bases each). The source of this sequence is an adult who received the AZD1222 COVID-19 vaccine. Sequencing was performed on peripheral blood, taken 28 days after the second AZD1222 dose. CDR3 coding DNA: TGTGCCAGCAGCCCCCGAGACATGGGGGAAACCGGGGAGCTGTTTTTT. As protein: CASSPRDMGETGELFF.